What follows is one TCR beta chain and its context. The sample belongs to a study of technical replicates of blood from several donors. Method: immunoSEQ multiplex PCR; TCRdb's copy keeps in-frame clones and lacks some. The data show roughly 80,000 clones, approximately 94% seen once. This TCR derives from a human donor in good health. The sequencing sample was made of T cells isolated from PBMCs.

CDR3 loop: CASSLLQETYGYTF. CDR3 bases: TGTGCCAGCAGTTTATTACAGGAGACCTATGGCTACACCTTC. This chain uses TRBV28 with TRBJ1-2, with a tentative D call TRBD1 (5 bases). Per germline, CDR1 MDHEN and CDR2 SYDVKM. Trimming pared 1 base from V and 4 bases from J, leaving 10 bases between. CDR3 length: 14 amino acids.